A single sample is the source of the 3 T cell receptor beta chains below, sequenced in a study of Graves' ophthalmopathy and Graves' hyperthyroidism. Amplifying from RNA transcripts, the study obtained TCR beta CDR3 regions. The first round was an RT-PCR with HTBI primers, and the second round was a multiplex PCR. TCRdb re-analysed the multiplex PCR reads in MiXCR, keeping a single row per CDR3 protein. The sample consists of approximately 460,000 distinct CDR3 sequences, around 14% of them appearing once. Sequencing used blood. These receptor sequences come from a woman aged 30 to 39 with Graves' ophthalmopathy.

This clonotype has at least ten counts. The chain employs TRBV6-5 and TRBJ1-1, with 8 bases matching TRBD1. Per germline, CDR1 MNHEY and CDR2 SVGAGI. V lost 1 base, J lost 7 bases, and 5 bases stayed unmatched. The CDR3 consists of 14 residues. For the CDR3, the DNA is TGTGCCAGCAGTTACTTCCAGGGGGCGGTTGAAGCTTTCTTT. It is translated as CASSYFQGAVEAFF.

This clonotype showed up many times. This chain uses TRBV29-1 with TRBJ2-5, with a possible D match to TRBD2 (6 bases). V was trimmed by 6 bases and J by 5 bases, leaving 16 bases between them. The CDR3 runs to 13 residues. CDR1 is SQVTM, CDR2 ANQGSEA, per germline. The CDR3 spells CSVLPGTEETQYF. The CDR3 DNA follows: TGCAGCGTCCTCCCAGGGACTGAGGAGACCCAGTACTTC.

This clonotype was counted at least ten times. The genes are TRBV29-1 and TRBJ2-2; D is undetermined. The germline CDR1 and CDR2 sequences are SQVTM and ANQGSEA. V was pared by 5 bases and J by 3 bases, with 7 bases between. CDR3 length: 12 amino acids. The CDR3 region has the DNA TGCAGCGTTACTGCCGACACCGGGGAGCTGTTTTTT. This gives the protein CSVTADTGELFF.